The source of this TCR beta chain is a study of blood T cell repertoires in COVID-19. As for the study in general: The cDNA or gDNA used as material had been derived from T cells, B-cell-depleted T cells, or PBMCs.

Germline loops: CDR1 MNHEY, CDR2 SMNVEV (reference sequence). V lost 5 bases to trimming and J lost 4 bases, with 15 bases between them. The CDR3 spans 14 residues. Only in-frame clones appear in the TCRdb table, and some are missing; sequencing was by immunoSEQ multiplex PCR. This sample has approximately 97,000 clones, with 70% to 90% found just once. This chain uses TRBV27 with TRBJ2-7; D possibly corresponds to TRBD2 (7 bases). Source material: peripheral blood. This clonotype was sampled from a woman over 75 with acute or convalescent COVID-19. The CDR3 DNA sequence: TGTGCCAGCAGTAGGGGGGGCTTATTTTACGAGCAGTACTTC. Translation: CASSRGGLFYEQYF.